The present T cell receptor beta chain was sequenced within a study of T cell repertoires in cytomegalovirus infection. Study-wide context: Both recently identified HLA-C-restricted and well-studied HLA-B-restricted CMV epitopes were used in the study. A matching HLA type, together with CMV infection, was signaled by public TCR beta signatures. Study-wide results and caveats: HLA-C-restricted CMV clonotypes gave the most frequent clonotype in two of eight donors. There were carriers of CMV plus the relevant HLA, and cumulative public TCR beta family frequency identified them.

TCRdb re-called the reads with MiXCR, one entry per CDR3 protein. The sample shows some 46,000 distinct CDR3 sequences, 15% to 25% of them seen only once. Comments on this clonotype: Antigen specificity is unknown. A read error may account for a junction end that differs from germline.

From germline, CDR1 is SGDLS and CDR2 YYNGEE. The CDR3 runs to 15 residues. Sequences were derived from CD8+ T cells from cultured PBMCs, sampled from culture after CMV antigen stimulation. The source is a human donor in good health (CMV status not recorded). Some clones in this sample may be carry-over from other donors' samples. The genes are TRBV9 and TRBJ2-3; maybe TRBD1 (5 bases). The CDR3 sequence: CASSVTDSFTGTQYF. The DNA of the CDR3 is TGTGCCAGCAGCGTGACTGACAGCTTCACAGGTACGCAGTATTTT. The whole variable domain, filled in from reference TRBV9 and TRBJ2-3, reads DSGVTQTPKHLITATGQRVTLRCSPRSGDLSVYWYQQSLDQGLQFLIQYYNGEERAKGNILERFSAQQFPDLHSELNLSSLELGDSALYFCASSVTDSFTGTQYFGPGTRLTVL.